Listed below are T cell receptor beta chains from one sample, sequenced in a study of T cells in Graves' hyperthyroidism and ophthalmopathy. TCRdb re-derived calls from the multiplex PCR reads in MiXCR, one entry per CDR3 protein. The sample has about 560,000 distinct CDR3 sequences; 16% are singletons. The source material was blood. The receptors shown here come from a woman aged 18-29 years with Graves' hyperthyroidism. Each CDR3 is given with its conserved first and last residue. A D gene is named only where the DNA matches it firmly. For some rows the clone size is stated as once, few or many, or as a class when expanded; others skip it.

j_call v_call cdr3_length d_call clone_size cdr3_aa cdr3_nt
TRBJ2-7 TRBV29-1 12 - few CSAGGRAYEQYF TGCAGCGCGGGGGGCAGAGCCTACGAGCAGTACTTC
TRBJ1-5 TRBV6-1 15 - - CASGEDGEGWQPQHF TGTGCCAGCGGTGAAGATGGGGAGGGCTGGCAGCCCCAGCATTTT
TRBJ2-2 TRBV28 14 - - CASSKGQNTGELFF TGTGCCAGCAGTAAAGGACAAAACACCGGGGAGCTGTTTTTT
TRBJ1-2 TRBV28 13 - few CASSLSTGFGYTF TGTGCCAGCAGTTTAAGTACAGGGTTTGGCTACACCTTC
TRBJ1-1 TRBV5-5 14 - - CASSLITAFAEAFF TGTGCCAGCAGCTTAATCACCGCTTTTGCCGAAGCTTTCTTT
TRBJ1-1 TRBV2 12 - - CASSPKNTEAFF TGTGCCAGCAGTCCCAAAAACACTGAAGCTTTCTTT
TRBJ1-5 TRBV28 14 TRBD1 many CASTRTGLFQPQHF TGTGCCAGCACTCGGACAGGGCTGTTTCAGCCCCAGCATTTT
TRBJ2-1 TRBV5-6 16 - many CASSLTRGTNLNEQFF TGTGCCAGCAGCTTGACCCGCGGGACAAACCTCAATGAGCAGTTCTTC
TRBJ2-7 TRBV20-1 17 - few CSARRYPRDRSSYEQYF TGCAGTGCTAGAAGGTACCCCCGGGATAGGAGCTCCTACGAGCAGTACTTC
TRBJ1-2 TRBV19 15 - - CASSATAPSTYGYTF TGTGCCAGTAGTGCTACAGCCCCGAGCACTTATGGCTACACCTTC
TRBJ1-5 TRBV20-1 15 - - CSARDAWVSVQPQHF TGCAGTGCTAGAGATGCATGGGTATCAGTGCAGCCCCAGCATTTT
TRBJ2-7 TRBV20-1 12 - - CSAPRDTSEQYF TGCAGTGCTCCCCGGGACACCAGCGAGCAGTACTTC
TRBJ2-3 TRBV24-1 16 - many CATSDKKSPSTDTQYF TGTGCCACCAGTGATAAGAAATCTCCCAGCACAGATACGCAGTATTTT
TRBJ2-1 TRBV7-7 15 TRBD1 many CASSSGQGSYNEQFF TGTGCCAGCAGCTCCGGACAGGGTTCCTACAATGAGCAGTTCTTC